These 7 T cell receptor beta chains were sequenced from one sample in a study of blood T cell repertoires in COVID-19. Produced via immunoSEQ multiplex PCR; TCRdb's table is partial and in-frame only. Among around 140,000 clones listed, approximately 81% were seen once. Material: peripheral blood. The source is a human donor in a cohort sampled during active COVID-19.

This clone was observed a few times. The chain links TRBV18 to TRBJ2-2; a possible D gene is TRBD1 (5 bases). V was cut by 2 bases and J by 1 base, with 5 bases left in between. The CDR3 has 14 residues. Germline V CDR1 and CDR2: KGHSH, LQKENI. DNA of the CDR3: TGTGCCAGCTCACCAGACAGGAACACCGGGGAGCTGTTTTTT. Protein sequence: CASSPDRNTGELFF. Full variable domain (outside the CDR3, taken from reference TRBV18 and TRBJ2-2): NAGVMQNPRHLVRRRGQEARLRCSPMKGHSHVYWYRQLPEEGLKFMVYLQKENIIDESGMPKERFSAEFPKEGPSILRIQQVVRGDSAAYFCASSPDRNTGELFFGEGSRLTVL.

The rearrangement joins TRBV23-1 to TRBJ2-6; 7 bases agree with TRBD1. TRBV23-1 counts as an open reading frame of uncertain function. The junction had 9 bases not matched to a gene; V was cut back by 0 bases and J by 4 bases. The CDR3 loop spans 18 amino acids. CDR3 nucleotides: TGCGCCAGCAGTCAATCGCGCCAGGGGGAATCGGGGGCCAACGTCCTGACTTTC. Translating it yields CASSQSRQGESGANVLTF.

The gene calls are TRBV7-9 and TRBJ2-1, with TRBD2 matching 13 bases. Germline trimming cut 5 bases from V and 4 bases from J; bases unmatched to any gene: 8. This CDR3 contains 17 residues. In germline, CDR1 is SEHNR, CDR2 FQNEAQ (reference sequence). The CDR3 DNA follows: TGTGCCAGCAGCCCATGGACTAGCGGGAGAGGGTACAATGAGCAGTTCTTC. Protein: CASSPWTSGRGYNEQFF.

The V gene is TRBV6-5, the J gene TRBJ2-7, with 7 bases lining up with TRBD2. CDR1 and CDR2 (germline): MNHEY, SVGAGI. The CDR3 is made up of 13 amino acids. With 6 bases clipped from V and 6 bases from J, the junction kept 8 bases outside the gene matches. The CDR3 DNA is TGTGCCAGCAGCTCCGGACTAGTTCGCGAGCAGTACTTC. As protein: CASSSGLVREQYF.

The sample holds one count of this clone. The chain recombines TRBV9 with TRBJ2-2; TRBD2 aligns across 15 bases. Per the germline V gene, CDR1 is SGDLS and CDR2 is YYNGEE. J gave up 1 base and V 4 bases, and 11 bases lay outside the gene matches. CDR3 length: 20 residues. The CDR3 sequence is CASSSRLGLAGGWNTGELFF. CDR3 coding DNA: TGTGCCAGCAGCTCCCGGCTAGGACTAGCGGGAGGGTGGAACACCGGGGAGCTGTTTTTT.

The V call is TRBV27, the J call TRBJ2-5; TRBD2 agrees at 9 bases. With V trimmed by 6 bases and J by 7 bases, 12 bases remained unmatched. Looked up from germline, CDR1 is MNHEY and CDR2 is SMNVEV (reference sequence). This CDR3 is 15 amino acids long. CDR3 region: CASSTSGTSKATQYF. As DNA, the CDR3 is TGTGCCAGCAGCACATCCGGGACTAGCAAGGCGACCCAGTACTTC.

The rearrangement joins TRBV5-6 to TRBJ2-1; D is perhaps TRBD1 (5 bases). The CDR3 totals 13 residues. Trimming removed 4 bases at V and 1 base at J, with 6 bases between. Germline V gene sequence: CDR1 SGHDT, CDR2 YYEEEE. The CDR3: CASSAGSYNEQFF. CDR3 DNA: TGTGCCAGCAGCGCAGGGTCCTACAATGAGCAGTTCTTC.